This T cell receptor (beta chain) was recovered during a study of T cells in Graves' hyperthyroidism and ophthalmopathy. RNA transcripts gave rise to amplified TCR beta CDR3 regions. HTBI primers were used for first-round RT-PCR of the TCR CDR3. TCRdb recomputed calls from the multiplex PCR reads with MiXCR, one row per CDR3 protein. Of hundreds of thousands of distinct CDR3 sequences in the sample, 13% to 15% were seen once. The CDR3 has 16 residues. Germline V lookup: CDR1 SEHNR, CDR2 FQNEAQ (reference sequence). Trimming removed 5 bases from V and 0 bases from J, with 14 bases in between. This TCR was sampled from a woman aged 18-30 years with Graves' hyperthyroidism. This rearrangement joins TRBV7-9 to TRBJ2-1; D unresolved. The sequenced material came from blood. CDR3 nucleotide sequence: TGTGCCAGCAGCCCAACCGACCGTAGCTCCTACAATGAGCAGTTCTTC. This gives the protein CASSPTDRSSYNEQFF.